These T cell receptor beta chains were read from a single sample in a study of OX40 agonist ivuxolimab in advanced cancers. Produced via immunoSEQ multiplex PCR; TCRdb's table is partial and in-frame only. Among about 62,000 clones, around 84% were seen once, and the ten largest hold 4%. Material: CD4+ or CD8+ T cells sorted from blood, obtained in a trial of the OX40 agonist ivuxolimab. These receptors were obtained from an adult with an advanced solid tumor such as melanoma, head and neck, liver or kidney cancer. Each CDR3 is given with its conserved first and last residue. The listing skips clone size in some rows; elsewhere it reads once, few, many or a size class.

v_gene	abundance	CDR3aa
TRBV19	-	CASSDGTEGRQPQHF
TRBV2	few	CASSEAPNSYEQYF
TRBV4-2	-	CASRRRTGVNTEAFF
TRBV19	-	CASSINSLSSYEQYF
TRBV6-1	-	CASTMSNRGNEQFF
TRBV19	-	CASSTGAGYLQETQYF
TRBV6-1	few	CASSRQGARYEQYF
TRBV15	-	CATSKAVGGANQPQHF
TRBV5-1	-	CASSLAGTDTQYF
TRBV27	-	CASSLSRVGYEQYF
TRBV19	-	CASSTDRDPANEKLFF
TRBV6-1	-	CASRDRVGQPQHF
TRBV9	-	CASSVEAGPYNEQFF
TRBV7-2	-	CASSLVKGGVRTETFF
TRBV7-2	-	CASSLDGTDTEAFF
TRBV11-2	-	CASSRSGQETQYF
TRBV6-6	-	CASSLGTGSYEQYF
TRBV7-3	-	CASSPNGGAGETQYF
TRBV12-2	-	CASRRGQVISPLHF
TRBV19	-	CASSIAGGGAGKYF
TRBV7-9	-	CASSRLGSNQPQHF
TRBV29-1	-	CSVWGSNTGELFF
TRBV7-9	-	CASSQPGLENEKLFF
TRBV7-3	-	CASSPTSGSPDTQYF
TRBV7-9	once	CASGPTYPTDTQYF
TRBV7-3	-	CASSPQMDTEAFF
TRBV9	once	CASSPGWPSPLHF
TRBV7-2	once	CASSSPSYRGGLYF
TRBV7-3	-	CASSLDRGGEQYF
TRBV5-6	-	CASSLEGTGFSYEQYF
TRBV2	-	CASSEQGAHFTEAFF
TRBV29-1	-	CSVASAVNSPLHF
TRBV29-1	few	CSVEQSYEQYF
TRBV11-2	few	CASSFGGANVLTF
TRBV29-1	-	CSVLSRYNYGYTF
TRBV5-1	-	CASSQSYPGQGKLFF
TRBV6-1	-	CASSAAGSNQPQHF
TRBV19	-	CASSSPGTLTNEQFF
TRBV28	once	CASSSTGQGNIQYF
TRBV14	-	CASSSTGGTEAFF
TRBV19	-	CACHPGLGNTEAFF
TRBV30	-	CAWSFTDTYKDNSPLHF
TRBV28	-	CASSPPGQGAHVEAFF
TRBV10-1	-	CASSVSLGREQYF
TRBV10-3	-	CAISEPEGQVSYEQYF